Sequencing of this T cell receptor beta chain was carried out in a study of tumor-infiltrating lymphocytes in localized non-small cell lung cancer. Whole-study findings and limits: TCR sequencing covered a subset of patients with enough tissue. Immunotypes IM1 and IM2 had similar TCR-derived T-cell fractions. Each assay used a separate piece of the same tissue. Tumors had more T cell infiltration than uninvolved lung, per TCRbeta sequencing and CD3 counts.

TCRdb's table, derived via immunoSEQ multiplex PCR, lists solely in-frame clones and lacks some. The sample yields approximately 13,000 clones, 65% to 75% seen once. As to this clone: Its antigen is currently unknown.

The CDR3 is made up of 12 amino acids. Germline values: CDR1 KGHSH, CDR2 LQKENI. V was pared by 3 bases and J by 7 bases, with 4 bases between. Sample: lung tumor tissue. The clonotype was recovered from a human donor with non-small cell lung cancer. V and J are TRBV18 and TRBJ1-6; the D is unclear. The CDR3 here is CASSPPNSPLHF. The CDR3 DNA is TGTGCCAGCTCACCCCCGAATTCACCCCTCCACTTT. Looking up the rest from reference TRBV18 and TRBJ1-6 gives the full variable domain: NAGVMQNPRHLVRRRGQEARLRCSPMKGHSHVYWYRQLPEEGLKFMVYLQKENIIDESGMPKERFSAEFPKEGPSILRIQQVVRGDSAAYFCASSPPNSPLHFGNGTRLTVT.